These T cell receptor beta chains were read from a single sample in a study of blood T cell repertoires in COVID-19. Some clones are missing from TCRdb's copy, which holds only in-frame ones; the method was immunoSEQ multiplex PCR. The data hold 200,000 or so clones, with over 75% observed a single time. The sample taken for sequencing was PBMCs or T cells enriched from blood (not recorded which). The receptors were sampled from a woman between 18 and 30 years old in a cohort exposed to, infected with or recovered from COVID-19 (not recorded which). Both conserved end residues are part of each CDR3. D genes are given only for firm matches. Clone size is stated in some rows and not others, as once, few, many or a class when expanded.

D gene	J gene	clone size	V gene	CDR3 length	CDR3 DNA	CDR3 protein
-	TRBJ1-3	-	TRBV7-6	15	TGTGCCTTAGCAGAATGGTCAAACTCTGGAAACACCATATATTTT	CALAEWSNSGNTIYF
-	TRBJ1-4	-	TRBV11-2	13	TGTGCCAGCAGCTCAAGACAGTATGAAAAACTGTTTTTT	CASSSRQYEKLFF
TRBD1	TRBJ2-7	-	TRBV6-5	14	TGTGCCAGCAGCCAGACAGGGGGCAAGAACGAGCAGTACTTC	CASSQTGGKNEQYF
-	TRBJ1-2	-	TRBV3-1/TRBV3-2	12	TGTGCCAGCAGACAGGGTGGCCATGGCTACACCTTC	CASRQGGHGYTF
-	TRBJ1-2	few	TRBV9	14	TGTGCCAGCAGCCCGCAGACAGGTGTTTATGGCTACACCTTC	CASSPQTGVYGYTF
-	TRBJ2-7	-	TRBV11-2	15	TGTGCCAGCAGTCAAGGCGAGGGAACATTCTACGAGCAGTACTTC	CASSQGEGTFYEQYF
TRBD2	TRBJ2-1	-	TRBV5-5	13	TGTGCCAGCAGTGAGCGGGGGTGGAATGAGCAGTTCTTC	CASSERGWNEQFF
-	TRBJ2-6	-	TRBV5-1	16	TGCGCCAGCAGCTCACAGGGTAGCTCTGGGGCCAACGTCCTGACTTTC	CASSSQGSSGANVLTF
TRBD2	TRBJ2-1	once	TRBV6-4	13	TGTGCCAGCAACGGACTAGCGGCCAATGAGCAGTTCTTC	CASNGLAANEQFF
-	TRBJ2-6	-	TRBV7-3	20	TGTGCCAGCAGCTTATGGGACCTTAGCGGAGCCAGCTCTGGGGCCAACGTCCTGACTTTC	CASSLWDLSGASSGANVLTF
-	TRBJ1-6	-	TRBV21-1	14	TGTGCCAGCAGTCCGACTGGGTATAATTCACCCCTCCACTTT	CASSPTGYNSPLHF
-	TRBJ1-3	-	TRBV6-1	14	TGTGCCAGCGGAGCAGACTTCTCTGGAAACACCATATATTTT	CASGADFSGNTIYF
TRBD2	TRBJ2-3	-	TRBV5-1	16	TGCGCCAGCAGCTTGTCAGCGGGAGGTACCACAGATACGCAGTATTTT	CASSLSAGGTTDTQYF
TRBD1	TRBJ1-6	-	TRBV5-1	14	TGCGCCAGCAGCGTTGGGACAGGGGGCTCTCCCTTCCACTTT	CASSVGTGGSPFHF
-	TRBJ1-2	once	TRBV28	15	TGTGCCAGCAGTTTTCAGCAGCGAGTAGAATATGGCTACACCTTC	CASSFQQRVEYGYTF
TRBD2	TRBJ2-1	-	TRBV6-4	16	TGTGCCAGCAGTACGAGGTCCGGGGGGGCCTGGGATGAGCAGTTCTTC	CASSTRSGGAWDEQFF
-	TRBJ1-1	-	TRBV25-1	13	TGTGCCAGCAGTGAAAGGGAGACCTTGCGAGCTTTCTTT	CASSERETLRAFF
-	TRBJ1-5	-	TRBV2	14	TGTGCCAGCGGCGACGACGGGGGCAATCAGCCCCAGCATTTT	CASGDDGGNQPQHF
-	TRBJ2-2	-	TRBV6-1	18	TGTGCCAGCAGTGAATCCACTCACCTAGCTGCGAACACCGGGGAGCTGTTTTTT	CASSESTHLAANTGELFF
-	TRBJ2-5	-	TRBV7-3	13	TGTGCCAGCAGTCCCGGGACACAAGAGACCCAGTACTTC	CASSPGTQETQYF
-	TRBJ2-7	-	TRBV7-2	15	TGTGCCAGCAGCTTAGATGGGACACCTTCTTACGAGCAGTACTTC	CASSLDGTPSYEQYF
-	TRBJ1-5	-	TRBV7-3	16	TGTGCCAGCAGCTTGGGCAGGGGTTTTTGGAATCAGCCCCAGCATTTT	CASSLGRGFWNQPQHF
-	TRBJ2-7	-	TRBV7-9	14	TGTGCCAGCAGCCGCGGGGGCGACGCCTACGAGCAGTACTTC	CASSRGGDAYEQYF
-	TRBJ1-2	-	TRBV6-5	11	TGTGCCAGCAGCCCCGGCTATGGCTACACCTTC	CASSPGYGYTF
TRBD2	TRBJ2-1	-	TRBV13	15	TGTGCCAGCAGCTTAGGCGGGGGGACCTACAATGAGCAGTTCTTC	CASSLGGGTYNEQFF
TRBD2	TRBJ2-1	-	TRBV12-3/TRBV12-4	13	TGTGCCAGCAGTCAACTAGCGGAGGATGAGCAGTTCTTC	CASSQLAEDEQFF
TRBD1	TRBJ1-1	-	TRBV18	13	TGTGCCAGCTCGTCAGGGGGGAACACTGAAGCTTTCTTT	CASSSGGNTEAFF
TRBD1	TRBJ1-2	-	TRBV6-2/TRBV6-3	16	TGTGCCAGCAGTTACCCCGGGACAGGGGGCAGGGATGGCTACACCTTC	CASSYPGTGGRDGYTF
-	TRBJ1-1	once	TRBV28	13	TGTGCCAGCAGTCCCCCACACAACACTGAAGCTTTCTTT	CASSPPHNTEAFF
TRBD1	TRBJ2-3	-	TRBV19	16	TGTGCCAGTAGTACTGGTTGGACAGGGGGCACAGATACGCAGTATTTT	CASSTGWTGGTDTQYF
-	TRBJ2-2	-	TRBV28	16	TGTGCCAGCAGTTTAGGTCAACAGGGGAACACCGGGGAGCTGTTTTTT	CASSLGQQGNTGELFF